Below are 14 T cell receptor beta chains sequenced from a single sample in a study of blood T cell repertoires in COVID-19. Produced via immunoSEQ multiplex PCR; TCRdb's table is partial and in-frame only. The sample shows some 83,000 clones, around 72% of them seen only once. Material: peripheral blood. The receptors stem from an elderly woman with acute or convalescent COVID-19.

The chain employs TRBV4-2 and TRBJ1-1, with a tentative D call TRBD1 (6 bases). The V end lost 1 base, the J end lost 0 bases, and 9 bases lay between the germline ends. The V gene's germline CDR1 is LGHNA and CDR2 YNFKEQ. The CDR3 is 15 amino acids. This CDR3 is CASSQADRMNTEAFF. The DNA for the CDR3 is TGTGCCAGCAGCCAAGCCGACAGGATGAACACTGAAGCTTTCTTT.

V gene TRBV6-1 combines with J gene TRBJ1-1, with TRBD1 matching over 9 bases. Trimming took 3 bases from V and 6 from J; bases not matched to a gene: 5. CDR1 is MNHNS, CDR2 SASEGT, per germline. The CDR3 runs to 14 residues. The chain's CDR3 is CASSETGGSAEAFF. The CDR3 coding sequence is TGTGCCAGCAGTGAGACAGGGGGTAGCGCTGAAGCTTTCTTT.

V usage is TRBV5-1 and J usage is TRBJ1-1; no clear D. Germline V gives CDR1 SGHRS, CDR2 YFSETQ. Trimming took 0 bases from V and 6 from J, leaving 18 bases between them. The CDR3 length is 16 residues. The CDR3 DNA sequence: TGCGCCAGCAGCTTGGATCCACGTCACAACTACCCTGAAGCTTTCTTT. This encodes CASSLDPRHNYPEAFF.

This clone was seen just once. The chain uses TRBV5-5 and TRBJ1-2; D call uncertain. Deletions cut 3 bases from V and 8 bases from J, with 20 bases between. The CDR3 spans 15 residues. Looked up from germline, CDR1 is SGHKS and CDR2 is YYEKEE (reference sequence). CDR3 protein: CASSSPLRSLWGYTF. The CDR3, as DNA: TGTGCCAGCAGCTCCCCTTTGAGGAGCCTTTGGGGCTACACCTTC.

The CDR3 loop reads CASSYSGWESAFF. CDR3 coding DNA: TGTGCCAGCAGTTACTCGGGTTGGGAGTCAGCTTTCTTT. The V call is TRBV6-6, the J call TRBJ1-1, with D hard to call. Germline loops: CDR1 MNHNY, CDR2 SVGAGI (reference sequence). The CDR3 covers 13 residues. Trimming shortened V by 0 bases and J by 10 bases, and 12 bases separated the two germline ends.

The chain has TRBV27 and TRBJ1-1; 7 bases line up with TRBD1. The CDR3 is 15 residues long. Losses at the gene ends were 5 bases for V and 0 bases for J; bases not matched to a gene: 6. Germline CDR1 MNHEY, CDR2 SMNVEV (reference sequence). The DNA of the CDR3 is TGTGCCAGCAGTCGGGGACAGTTTATGAACACTGAAGCTTTCTTT. Its protein is CASSRGQFMNTEAFF.

The V call is TRBV10-3, the J call TRBJ2-2, with TRBD2 matching 8 bases. Per the germline V gene, CDR1 is ENHRY and CDR2 is SYGVKD. This CDR3 region has 16 residues. With 4 bases clipped from V and 6 bases from J, the junction kept 10 bases outside the gene matches. CDR3 amino acids: CAISATGLVVAGELFF. In DNA, the CDR3 is TGTGCCATCAGTGCAACGGGACTAGTGGTCGCCGGGGAGCTGTTTTTT.

The genes are TRBV18 and TRBJ1-3, with 11 bases fitting TRBD1. V lost 3 bases, J lost 2 bases, and 3 bases stayed unmatched. Germline CDR1 KGHSH, CDR2 LQKENI. This CDR3 contains 16 residues. The CDR3 sequence: CASSPPGQGAGNTIYF. CDR3 DNA: TGTGCCAGCTCACCCCCGGGACAGGGGGCTGGAAACACCATATATTTT.

The V call is TRBV29-1, the J call TRBJ2-1; 11 bases match TRBD2. V shed 7 bases, J shed 3 bases, and the junction held 2 bases outside the gene matches. Germline V gene sequence: CDR1 SQVTM, CDR2 ANQGSEA. CDR3 length: 13 amino acids. The CDR3 sequence is CSAGTSGYNEQFF. The CDR3 DNA reads TGCAGCGCCGGGACTAGCGGCTACAATGAGCAGTTCTTC.

J is TRBJ2-2 and V is TRBV29-1; 12 bases fit TRBD1. This CDR3 has 16 residues. Germline CDR1 reads SQVTM; CDR2 reads ANQGSEA. V was clipped by 0 bases and J by 8 bases; unmatched bases: 7. The CDR3 here is CSVEDRGQGASGELFF. CDR3 bases: TGCAGCGTTGAAGATCGGGGACAGGGGGCAAGTGGGGAGCTGTTTTTT.

This sequence joins TRBV24-1 and TRBJ1-1; D is perhaps TRBD1 (5 bases). The CDR3 consists of 18 residues. Between the trimmed V and J ends, which lost 0 bases and 4 bases, there was a span of 20 bases. CDR1 and CDR2 (germline): KGHDR, SFDVKD. In nucleotides, the CDR3 is TGTGCCACCAGTGATTTGGATCCGACAGCGGGGGTGATCACTGAAGCTTTCTTT. Its translation is CATSDLDPTAGVITEAFF.

The rearrangement joins TRBV13 to TRBJ1-2, with 9 bases lining up with TRBD1. This CDR3 is built from 15 residues. The trim removed 4 bases at V and 3 bases at J, leaving 6 bases unmatched. From germline, CDR1 is PRHDT and CDR2 FYEKMQ (reference sequence). This chain's CDR3 is CASSYNRGLDYGYTF. The CDR3 DNA reads as TGTGCCAGCAGCTACAACAGGGGGCTCGACTATGGCTACACCTTC. Using reference TRBV13 and TRBJ1-2 for the parts outside the CDR3, the full variable domain is AAGVIQSPRHLIKEKRETATLKCYPIPRHDTVYWYQQGPGQDPQFLISFYEKMQSDKGSIPDRFSAQQFSDYHSELNMSSLELGDSALYFCASSYNRGLDYGYTFGSGTRLTVV.

By frequency in the sample, this clone is medium-sized. V and J are TRBV5-5 and TRBJ1-2, with unresolved D. Germline CDR1 and CDR2: SGHKS and YYEKEE (reference sequence). This CDR3 region has 15 residues. V lost 3 bases, J lost 4 bases, and 16 bases lay in between. CDR3 region: CASSSTRARSYGYTF. Written as DNA, the CDR3 is TGTGCCAGCAGCTCAACTAGGGCCCGCTCCTATGGCTACACCTTC. Full variable domain (missing parts from reference TRBV5-5 and TRBJ1-2): DAGVTQSPTHLIKTRGQQVTLRCSPISGHKSVSWYQQVLGQGPQFIFQYYEKEERGRGNFPDRFSARQFPNYSSELNVNALLLGDSALYLCASSSTRARSYGYTFGSGTRLTVV.

The chain recombines TRBV5-1 with TRBJ2-7; possibly TRBD1 for D (6 bases). V lost 4 bases and J lost 4, with 9 bases in between. Looked up from germline, CDR1 is SGHRS and CDR2 is YFSETQ. The CDR3 consists of 12 residues. In DNA, the CDR3 is TGCGCCAGCAGCGCTCAGGGGTACGAGCAGTACTTC. It is translated as CASSAQGYEQYF. Supplemented by reference TRBV5-1 and TRBJ2-7, the full variable domain reads KAGVTQTPRYLIKTRGQQVTLSCSPISGHRSVSWYQQTPGQGLQFLFEYFSETQRNKGNFPGRFSGRQFSNSRSEMNVSTLELGDSALYLCASSAQGYEQYFGPGTRLTVT.